The rows below give T cell receptor beta chains drawn from one sample of a study of cytomegalovirus exposure and HLA in healthy donors. Generated by immunoSEQ multiplex PCR, the TCRdb table keeps only in-frame clones and is missing some. The sample shows tens of thousands of clones, roughly 84% of them seen only once. The sequenced sample consisted of PBMCs. The receptors come from a man aged 30 to 39 in good health and CMV-seronegative. CDR3s include the opening cysteine and the closing phenylalanine or tryptophan. The D gene is left open where the match is weak. Size is stated for part of the rows, as once, few or many counts, or as a class when the clone is expanded.

size	V	D	J	CDR3	DNA
NA	TRBV30	TRBD1	TRBJ2-7	CAWRTGTGTYEQYF	TGTGCCTGGAGGACCGGGACAGGGACCTACGAGCAGTACTTC
NA	TRBV5-1	NA	TRBJ1-1	CASSSGLARGTEAFF	TGCGCCAGCAGCTCGGGCCTCGCTCGGGGCACTGAAGCTTTCTTT
NA	TRBV30	TRBD1	TRBJ1-4	CAWRGQGQWKLFF	TGTGCCTGGAGGGGACAGGGACAGTGGAAACTGTTTTTT
few	TRBV29-1	TRBD1	TRBJ1-5	CSVEQGGGQPQHF	TGCAGCGTTGAACAGGGGGGAGGTCAGCCCCAGCATTTT
once	TRBV7-6	NA	TRBJ1-2	CASGLEGQAGYTF	TGTGCCAGCGGTCTTGAGGGTCAGGCTGGCTACACCTTC
NA	TRBV30	NA	TRBJ1-2	CALIQGIGGHYGYTF	TGTGCCTTGATACAGGGAATCGGTGGACACTATGGCTACACCTTC
once	TRBV30	TRBD1	TRBJ2-5	CACPGTGDETQYF	TGTGCCTGCCCCGGGACAGGGGATGAGACCCAGTACTTC
NA	TRBV2	TRBD1	TRBJ1-5	CASNRQGDQPQHF	TGTGCCAGCAATCGACAGGGCGATCAGCCCCAGCATTTT
NA	TRBV9	NA	TRBJ2-1	CASSLRDNYNEQFF	TGTGCCAGCAGCTTACGCGACAACTACAATGAGCAGTTCTTC
NA	TRBV27	NA	TRBJ1-1	CASSLLPNTEAFF	TGTGCCAGCAGCCTACTTCCGAACACTGAAGCTTTCTTT
NA	TRBV28	NA	TRBJ2-4	CASSFEEGNSQLAKNIQYF	TGTGCCAGCAGTTTTGAGGAGGGGAACTCTCAACTAGCCAAAAACATTCAGTACTTC
NA	TRBV25-1	TRBD1	TRBJ1-2	CATIETGGSGYTF	TGTGCCACCATAGAAACAGGGGGCTCTGGCTACACCTTC
NA	TRBV28	TRBD1	TRBJ1-1	CASSSDRGRNTEAFF	TGTGCCAGCAGTTCGGACAGGGGCCGAAACACTGAAGCTTTCTTT
NA	TRBV28	NA	TRBJ2-7	CASSLLRTPYEQYF	TGTGCCAGCAGTTTACTTCGGACACCCTACGAGCAGTACTTC
NA	TRBV12-5	TRBD1	TRBJ1-5	CASGSLNPGQGLGQPQHF	TGTGCTAGTGGTTCCCTAAACCCGGGACAGGGTTTGGGCCAGCCCCAGCATTTT
NA	TRBV7-8	NA	TRBJ1-1	CASAEFMNTEAFF	TGTGCCTCGGCGGAGTTTATGAACACTGAAGCTTTCTTT
NA	TRBV19	NA	TRBJ1-1	CASSINLGGTEAFF	TGTGCCAGTAGTATCAATTTGGGGGGCACTGAAGCTTTCTTT
NA	TRBV7-3	TRBD1	TRBJ2-7	CASSFDRGGYEQYF	TGTGCCAGCAGCTTTGACAGGGGAGGATACGAGCAGTACTTC
few	TRBV13	NA	TRBJ1-1	CASSRGLFNTEAFF	TGTGCCAGCAGCCGGGGACTATTTAACACTGAAGCTTTCTTT
NA	TRBV9	TRBD1	TRBJ1-1	CASSRGGVTEAFF	TGTGCCAGCAGTCGAGGGGGCGTCACTGAAGCTTTCTTT
NA	TRBV7-2	NA	TRBJ2-5	CASSPNPGLSIWGETQYF	TGTGCCAGCAGCCCAAATCCCGGACTCTCGATATGGGGTGAGACCCAGTACTTC
NA	TRBV19	NA	TRBJ1-1	CASSLTADTEAFF	TGTGCCAGTAGTTTAACAGCGGACACTGAAGCTTTCTTT
NA	TRBV2	TRBD2	TRBJ2-2	CASNWAGGADTGELFF	TGTGCCAGCAATTGGGCGGGGGGCGCCGACACCGGGGAGCTGTTTTTT
NA	TRBV27	NA	TRBJ2-5	CASSRMGAYQETQYF	TGTGCCAGCAGTAGGATGGGCGCGTACCAAGAGACCCAGTACTTC
NA	TRBV7-2	TRBD1	TRBJ1-6	CASSLAGGNSPLHF	TGTGCCAGCAGCTTAGCAGGGGGCAATTCACCCCTCCACTTT
NA	TRBV7-2	TRBD1	TRBJ1-2	CASSPGQAYYGYTF	TGTGCCAGCAGCCCTGGACAGGCTTACTATGGCTACACCTTC
NA	TRBV7-3	NA	TRBJ1-3	CASSLSEGNTIYF	TGTGCCAGCAGCTTATCTGAGGGAAACACCATATATTTT
NA	TRBV30	NA	TRBJ1-2	CAWSRQELGYGYTF	TGTGCCTGGAGCCGACAGGAGCTGGGGTATGGCTACACCTTC
NA	TRBV14	NA	TRBJ2-6	CASSHLETGANVLTF	TGTGCCAGCAGCCATCTAGAGACCGGGGCCAACGTCCTGACTTTC
NA	TRBV7-9	NA	TRBJ2-6	CAVGPGKGSSGANVLTF	TGTGCCGTAGGTCCGGGAAAGGGAAGCTCTGGGGCCAACGTCCTGACTTTC
few	TRBV6-6	NA	TRBJ1-5	CASGAGSNQPQHF	TGTGCCAGCGGAGCCGGGAGCAATCAGCCCCAGCATTTT
NA	TRBV27	NA	TRBJ1-5	CASSPLGISNQPQHF	TGTGCCAGCAGTCCCCTAGGAATTAGCAATCAGCCCCAGCATTTT
NA	TRBV13	NA	TRBJ1-1	CASSLGPSTEAFF	TGTGCCAGCAGCTTAGGACCCAGCACTGAAGCTTTCTTT
NA	TRBV15	NA	TRBJ2-7	CATSGLGQSAYEQYF	TGTGCCACCAGCGGACTCGGACAGAGTGCCTACGAGCAGTACTTC
NA	TRBV7-8	NA	TRBJ1-5	CASSLEKLSNQPQHF	TGTGCCAGCAGCTTGGAGAAGCTTAGCAATCAGCCCCAGCATTTT
NA	TRBV14	TRBD1	TRBJ1-1	CASSPDRGRIWNTEAFF	TGTGCCAGCAGCCCGGACAGGGGGCGAATCTGGAACACTGAAGCTTTCTTT
once	TRBV19	NA	TRBJ2-1	CASSSNLDSREQFF	TGTGCCAGTAGTTCAAACCTCGACAGCCGAGAGCAGTTCTTC
NA	TRBV6-6	TRBD2	TRBJ2-3	CASSYASGGRTDTQYF	TGTGCCAGCAGTTACGCTAGCGGGGGCCGCACAGATACGCAGTATTTT
NA	TRBV6-1	NA	TRBJ2-2	CASIPSYGPLRELFF	TGTGCCAGCATCCCCTCCTACGGTCCCCTCCGGGAGCTGTTTTTT
NA	TRBV9	NA	TRBJ1-5	CASSVGDGLGPQHF	TGTGCCAGCAGCGTAGGCGACGGGTTAGGGCCCCAGCATTTT
few	TRBV4-2	TRBD2	TRBJ2-7	CASSQDQGSGAYEQYF	TGTGCCAGCAGCCAAGATCAAGGTAGCGGGGCCTACGAGCAGTACTTC
few	TRBV19	NA	TRBJ1-1	CASSPTGNTEAFF	TGTGCCAGTAGCCCTACGGGGAACACTGAAGCTTTCTTT
NA	TRBV4-2	TRBD1	TRBJ1-2	CASSQDMGTGGSGNYGYTF	TGTGCCAGCAGCCAAGATATGGGGACAGGGGGCTCGGGTAACTATGGCTACACCTTC
NA	TRBV28	NA	TRBJ1-1	CASPGRTDTEAFF	TGTGCCAGTCCAGGGAGGACGGACACTGAAGCTTTCTTT
few	TRBV6-1	TRBD1	TRBJ2-5	CVTGWDRGSQETQYF	TGTGTCACAGGTTGGGACAGGGGGAGCCAAGAGACCCAGTACTTC
NA	TRBV27	TRBD1	TRBJ1-4	CASSLRDRNEKLFF	TGTGCCAGCAGTTTAAGGGACAGAAATGAAAAACTGTTTTTT
NA	TRBV28	NA	TRBJ1-4	CASSPGGGEKLFF	TGTGCCAGCAGTCCGGGCGGGGGTGAAAAACTGTTTTTT
NA	TRBV28	NA	TRBJ2-7	CASRLTGPNYEQYF	TGTGCCAGCAGATTGACAGGACCCAACTACGAGCAGTACTTC
NA	TRBV5-1	TRBD1	TRBJ2-5	CASSLRGGAGETQYF	TGCGCCAGCAGCCTAAGAGGGGGCGCGGGAGAGACCCAGTACTTC
few	TRBV10-3	NA	TRBJ1-1	CAIRGGGGFRNTEAFF	TGTGCCATCAGGGGAGGCGGGGGGTTCCGGAACACTGAAGCTTTCTTT
once	TRBV6-5	TRBD1	TRBJ1-5	CASSSTGYSNQPQHF	TGTGCCAGCAGTTCGACAGGGTACAGCAATCAGCCCCAGCATTTT
NA	TRBV27	TRBD1	TRBJ1-2	CASSRQGAGRGYTF	TGTGCCAGCAGCCGACAGGGGGCCGGGCGTGGCTACACCTTC
NA	TRBV4-1	NA	TRBJ1-1	CASSTQQGVGTEAFF	TGCGCCAGCAGCACCCAACAGGGAGTGGGAACTGAAGCTTTCTTT
NA	TRBV19	NA	TRBJ1-1	CASRRTEEYTEAFF	TGTGCCAGTAGGCGGACAGAGGAGTACACTGAAGCTTTCTTT
NA	TRBV11-2	NA	TRBJ2-1	CASSPTREVYNEQFF	TGTGCCAGCAGCCCAACTAGGGAAGTCTACAATGAGCAGTTCTTC
few	TRBV2	TRBD2	TRBJ2-1	CASRGTSGVGEQFF	TGTGCCAGCAGGGGGACTAGCGGGGTTGGGGAGCAGTTCTTC
NA	TRBV7-9	NA	TRBJ1-3	CASSLGQLSGNTIYF	TGTGCCAGCAGCTTAGGACAGCTCTCTGGAAACACCATATATTTT
few	TRBV5-6	TRBD1	TRBJ1-1	CASSSIRGQDTEAFF	TGTGCCAGCAGCTCGATCAGGGGGCAGGACACTGAAGCTTTCTTT
NA	TRBV28	TRBD1	TRBJ2-7	CASSQGTATYEQYF	TGTGCCAGCAGCCAAGGGACAGCAACCTACGAGCAGTACTTC
NA	TRBV6-5	NA	TRBJ2-7	CASGPYEQYF	TGTGCCAGCGGCCCCTACGAGCAGTACTTC